This TCR beta chain was observed in a study of T cell repertoires in cytomegalovirus infection. Overall study context: TCR beta signatures that were public indicated CMV infection and matching HLA type.

Overall study results and limits: In two of eight donors, the top clonotype was HLA-C-restricted CMV-specific.

From the reads, TCRdb called clonotypes with MiXCR, one entry per CDR3 protein. The sample lists approximately 200,000 distinct CDR3 sequences, about 30% occurring once. On this clonotype itself: Its antigen is as yet unknown.

V was cut by 6 bases and J by 0 bases, with 10 bases left in between. Germline CDR1 and CDR2: SNHLY and FYNNEI. The CDR3 loop spans 14 amino acids. The V gene is TRBV2, the J gene TRBJ2-3; D is unresolved. The receptor comes from a human donor in good health (CMV status not recorded). Some clones in this sample may be carry-over from other donors' samples. The sequenced sample was PBMCs. The CDR3 protein is CASRSGRSTDTQYF. The DNA of the CDR3 is TGTGCCAGCAGGTCGGGCCGGAGCACAGATACGCAGTATTTT.